Below, 5 T cell receptor beta chains from the same sample are listed, as sequenced in a study of T cells in Graves' hyperthyroidism and ophthalmopathy. TCR beta CDR3 regions were amplified from RNA transcripts. In the first-round RT-PCR of the TCR CDR3, the HTBI primer set was used. Each CDR3 protein gets one entry after TCRdb re-called the multiplex PCR reads with MiXCR. The sample includes roughly 630,000 distinct CDR3 sequences, about a sixth of them seen just once. Material for sequencing was blood. These receptors all come from a woman under 40 with Graves' hyperthyroidism.

This clonotype was observed at least ten times. The chain combines TRBV10-3 with TRBJ2-7; D is unresolved. V lost 3 bases, J lost 4 bases, and 7 bases lay in between. The CDR3 has 12 residues. Germline V CDR1 and CDR2: ENHRY, SYGVKD. This CDR3 reads CAISDGPYEQYF. The CDR3 bases are TGTGCCATCAGTGACGGGCCTTACGAGCAGTACTTC.

Only a few counts were recorded for this clonotype. The rearrangement joins TRBV5-5 to TRBJ1-1, with D unresolved. V was shortened by 2 bases and J by 3 bases, with 8 bases between the two germline ends. This CDR3 contains 13 residues. Germline V gene data show CDR1 as SGHKS and CDR2 as YYEKEE (reference sequence). CDR3 sequence: CASSFRVDTEAFF. CDR3 sequence (DNA): TGTGCCAGCAGCTTTCGGGTGGACACTGAAGCTTTCTTT.

This clonotype was seen ten or more times. This chain connects TRBV7-9 to TRBJ2-7; 10 nucleotides align to TRBD1. The trim removed 5 bases at V and 0 bases at J, leaving 4 bases unmatched. The CDR3 consists of 15 residues. Germline V gene sequence: CDR1 SEHNR, CDR2 FQNEAQ (reference sequence). CDR3 region: CASSAGQGFSYEQYF. The CDR3 DNA follows: TGTGCCAGCAGCGCGGGACAGGGGTTCTCCTACGAGCAGTACTTC. The variable domain in full, completed from reference TRBV7-9 and TRBJ2-7, reads DTGVSQNPRHKITKRGQNVTFRCDPISEHNRLYWYRQTLGQGPEFLTYFQNEAQLEKSRLLSDRFSAERPKGSFSTLEIQRTEQGDSAMYLCASSAGQGFSYEQYFGPGTRLTVT.

This clonotype has just a few counts. The V gene is TRBV19, the J gene TRBJ2-7, with D possibly called TRBD1 or TRBD2 (5 bases each). CDR1 and CDR2 (germline): LNHDA, SQIVND (reference sequence). The CDR3 is 13 residues long. The V end was cut by 8 bases, the J end by 3 bases, with 14 bases between. The CDR3 nucleotides are TGTGCCAGTGGCCCCGGGACCTACTACGAGCAGTACTTC. Translation gives CASGPGTYYEQYF.

At least ten counts were recorded for this clonotype. This rearrangement joins TRBV30 to TRBJ2-4; possible D gene TRBD1, 6 bases. The V and J ends lost 2 bases and 8 bases respectively, with 16 bases between them. Germline CDR1 and CDR2: GTSNPN and SVGIG (reference sequence). This CDR3 is built from 14 residues. The CDR3 is CAWSFRWGHDIQYF. Here the CDR3 DNA reads TGTGCCTGGAGTTTCAGGTGGGGGCATGACATTCAGTACTTC.